These T cell receptor beta chains were read from a single sample in a study of cytomegalovirus exposure and HLA in healthy donors. The table came from immunoSEQ multiplex PCR; TCRdb's copy has only in-frame clones and leaves some out. Here the sample spans more than 100,000 clones, approximately 85% being singletons. Sequenced: PBMCs. Receptors originate from a woman aged 50 to 60 in good health and CMV-seropositive. Both conserved end residues are part of each CDR3.

v_gene,j_gene,CDR3aa
TRBV18,TRBJ2-5,CASSPSATSGEETQYF
TRBV12-5,TRBJ1-3,CASGFPPRTSSGNTIYF
TRBV5-4,TRBJ2-5,CASSLARYQETQYF
TRBV7-9,TRBJ2-1,CASSTGVARHNEQFF
TRBV5-4,.,CASSPRVTGGWNEQYF
TRBV6-6,TRBJ2-3,CASSYPTPDTQYF
TRBV6-6,TRBJ1-2,CASSYSRRTGGYGYTF
TRBV7-6,TRBJ2-7,CASSLGQGVPYEQYF
TRBV5-4,TRBJ2-3,CASSLRSGGTDTQYF
TRBV5-1,TRBJ1-4,CASSPAPTASATNEKLFF
TRBV10-1,TRBJ2-7,CASSESGGLYEQYF
TRBV4-1,TRBJ2-4,CASSQVGGLAKNIQYF
TRBV7-9,TRBJ2-1,CASSQTENEQFF
TRBV6-4,TRBJ2-1,CASRDLAGGHNEQFF
TRBV9,TRBJ1-6,CASSARGGNSPLHF
TRBV9,TRBJ1-1,CASSVDVGGAHTEAFF
TRBV7-8,TRBJ2-1,CASKTGVYNEQFF
TRBV30,TRBJ2-3,CAWSRLAGFFVDTDTQYF
TRBV5-4,TRBJ1-2,CASSSGSRLSYGYTF
TRBV11-2,TRBJ2-7,CASSLVWTSEYEQYF
TRBV27,TRBJ2-1,CATQREALYNEQFF
TRBV4-1,TRBJ2-7,CASSPTGTGEQYF
TRBV5-1,TRBJ1-1,CASSFGTGTLNTEAFF
TRBV7-3,TRBJ1-3,CASSATGSGNTIYF
TRBV30,TRBJ2-2,CAWSEVAGNTGELFF
TRBV27,TRBJ2-1,CASSPSGRIDEQFF